Listed here are 2 T cell receptor beta chains from one sample, sequenced in a study of cytomegalovirus exposure and HLA in healthy donors. The primer mix had 60 Vbeta and 13 Jbeta primers. Assay used: immunoSEQ multiplex PCR; TCRdb lists only in-frame clones, some missing. The sample has about 130,000 clones, over 75% seen once; the top ten hold around 4%. The sample was PBMCs. The receptors stem from a male donor in good health and CMV-seropositive.

In its sample, this clone was seen a few times. The genes are TRBV6-4 and TRBJ2-1; 9 bases are a match to TRBD1. Germline V gene data show CDR1 as MRHNA and CDR2 as SNTAGT. The CDR3 consists of 15 residues. V lost 6 bases, J lost 10 bases, and 13 bases stayed unmatched. The chain's CDR3 is CASSYDGQGLGEQFF. CDR3 bases: TGTGCCAGCAGCTACGATGGACAGGGGTTGGGCGAGCAGTTCTTC.

The rearrangement uses TRBV7-9 and TRBJ1-2; 12 bases align to TRBD1. V dropped 5 bases and J dropped 8; count of bases not matched to a gene: 9. Germline CDR1 and CDR2: SEHNR and FQNEAQ (reference sequence). This CDR3 is built from 15 residues. The CDR3 loop reads CASSGGGQGARGYTF. The CDR3 DNA is TGTGCCAGCAGCGGTGGGGGACAGGGGGCTCGCGGCTACACCTTC.